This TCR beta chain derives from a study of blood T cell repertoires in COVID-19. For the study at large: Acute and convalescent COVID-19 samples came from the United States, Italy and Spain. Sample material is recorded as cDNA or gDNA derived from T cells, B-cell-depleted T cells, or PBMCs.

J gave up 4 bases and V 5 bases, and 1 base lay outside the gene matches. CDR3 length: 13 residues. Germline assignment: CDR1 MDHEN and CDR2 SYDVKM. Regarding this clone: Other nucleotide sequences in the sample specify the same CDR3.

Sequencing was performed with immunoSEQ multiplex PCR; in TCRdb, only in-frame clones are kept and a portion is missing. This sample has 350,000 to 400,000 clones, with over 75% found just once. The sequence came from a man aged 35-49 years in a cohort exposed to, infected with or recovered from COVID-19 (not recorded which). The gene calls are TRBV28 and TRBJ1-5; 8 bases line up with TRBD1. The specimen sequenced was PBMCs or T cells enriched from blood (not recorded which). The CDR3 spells CASSTGGNQPQHF. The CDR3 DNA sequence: TGTGCCAGCAGTACAGGGGGAAATCAGCCCCAGCATTTT.